This T cell receptor beta chain came from a study of blood T cell repertoires in COVID-19. The length of the CDR3 is 13 residues. The junction had 2 bases not matched to a gene; V was cut back by 5 bases and J by 3 bases. The germline V gene encodes CDR1 KGHDR and CDR2 SFDVKD. Recruits, aged roughly 18 to 89 years, lived in 20 to 30 US areas. Sequenced by immunoSEQ multiplex PCR; TCRdb stores in-frame clones only, minus some. The sample holds about 370,000 clones, 75% to 90% seen once. The specimen was PBMCs or T cells enriched from blood (not recorded which). The chain recombines TRBV24-1 with TRBJ1-1; 7 bases fit TRBD1. This clonotype originated in a man between 18 and 35 years old who had recovered from COVID-19. DNA of the CDR3: TGTGCCACCAGTGCGCAGGGGGACACTGAAGCTTTCTTT. It specifies CATSAQGDTEAFF.